The clone carrying this T cell receptor beta chain showed up many times. Its antigen remains unidentified. This record comes from a study of shared clonotypes between healthy human individuals. Study-wide findings and caveats: Lower generation probabilities were found for non-shared clonotypes than for those shared by all four donors.

This CDR3 comprises 16 residues. Trimming removed 1 base at V and 6 bases at J, with 16 bases between. Germline lookup yields CDR1 SGHTA and CDR2 FQGNSA. All participating donors were Caucasian adults from Nashville, Tennessee. Produced via immunoSEQ multiplex PCR; TCRdb's table is partial and in-frame only. The sample has about 1.1 million clones; 70% to 85% are singletons. The TCR sequence derives from a man between 18 and 29 years old in good health. Some clones in this sample may be carry-over from other donors' samples. Sequenced material: memory CD4+ T cells from PBMCs. Subset noted: CD45RA-negative fraction. V usage is TRBV7-2 and J usage is TRBJ2-1; D may be TRBD1 (5 bases). The DNA of the CDR3 is TGTGCCAGCAGCTTAGGACCCTATTCAAGGGGCAATGAGCAGTTCTTC. Protein: CASSLGPYSRGNEQFF.